Following are 17 T cell receptor beta chains from one sample sequenced in a study of T cells in localized non-small cell lung cancer (TCRdb year 2020). Library preparation was by the immunoSEQ multiplex PCR assay. This immuneACCESS table, as held by TCRdb, lists in-frame sequences with V and J called but not all clones. Of the missing ones, under half trace to an unresolved V gene in checked studies; the others have no known cause. A total of about 1,400 clones appear in this sample, 20% of them only once. The ten top clones hold approximately 14% of the sample. Source: normal lung tissue next to the tumor, taken before any cancer treatment. The receptors come from a woman between 35 and 70 years old with stage II lung adenocarcinoma.

The chain has TRBV6-8 and TRBJ2-2; 10 bases match TRBD1. The CDR3 is 17 residues long. Germline V gene sequence: CDR1 MNHGY, CDR2 SAAAGT. The trim removed 5 bases at V and 0 bases at J, leaving 6 bases unmatched. The CDR3 sequence: CASSPWGQGSNTGELFF. The CDR3 bases are TGTGCCAGCAGTCCGTGGGGACAGGGGTCGAACACCGGGGAGCTGTTTTTT.

In its sample, this clone ranks as large (0.1 to 1%). This chain links TRBV12-5 with TRBJ2-2, with D unclear. The germline gives CDR1 LGHNT, CDR2 FRNRAP. CDR3 size: 13 residues. The CDR3 DNA is TGTGCCAGCACCCCACTTGGGACCGGGGAGCTGTTTTTT. Protein product: CASTPLGTGELFF.

This clone came up a few times. V gene TRBV9 combines with J gene TRBJ2-1; D ambiguous. CDR1 and CDR2 (germline): SGDLS, YYNGEE. The CDR3 is 12 residues long. V lost 3 bases to trimming and J lost 6 bases, with 7 bases between them. The DNA of the CDR3 is TGTGCCAGCAGCGGACAAAGCAATGAGCAGTTCTTC. Translated, it gives CASSGQSNEQFF.

The table lists this clone with a few counts. The chain employs TRBV7-6 and TRBJ2-5, with a tentative D call TRBD1 (5 bases). Trimming cost V 3 bases and J 5 bases, with 13 bases left between them. The CDR3 contains 14 residues. Germline CDR1 is SGHVS and CDR2 is FNYEAQ. CDR3 protein: CASSLDTRWETQYF. The CDR3 region has the DNA TGTGCCAGCAGCTTGGACACCCGGTGGGAGACCCAGTACTTC.

CDR3 in amino acids: CASSQRTGGLRDEKLFF. The CDR3 DNA follows: TGTGCCAGCAGCCAGCGTACAGGGGGCCTAAGAGATGAAAAACTGTTTTTT. The chain employs TRBV11-3 and TRBJ1-4; TRBD1 matches 9 bases. Trimming cost V 5 bases and J 6 bases; bases outside gene matches: 13. CDR3 length: 17 amino acids. The germline V gene encodes CDR1 SGHNT and CDR2 YENEEA.

This clone is categorized as medium-sized. The chain carries TRBV11-3 and TRBJ1-1; D unclear. V gave up 5 bases and J gave up 1 base, with 11 bases separating them. From germline, CDR1 is SGHNT and CDR2 YENEEA. This CDR3 has 14 amino acids. The CDR3 region is CASSTRPWNTEAFF. The CDR3, as DNA: TGTGCCAGCAGCACACGACCATGGAACACTGAAGCTTTCTTT.

By sample share, this clone is large. The V gene is TRBV28, the J gene TRBJ1-6; D gene uncertain. The ends were cut back, 6 bases at V and 3 bases at J, with 9 bases in the middle. Germline V lookup: CDR1 MDHEN, CDR2 SYDVKM. This CDR3 has 14 amino acids. The CDR3 region is CASRPTRYNSPLHF. CDR3 nucleotide sequence: TGTGCCAGCAGACCAACCCGCTATAATTCACCCCTCCACTTT.

This chain links TRBV23-1 with TRBJ1-1; 7 bases are a match to TRBD1. TRBV23-1 counts as an open reading frame of uncertain function. The CDR3 runs to 18 residues. V dropped 6 bases and J dropped 5; count of bases not matched to a gene: 21. The CDR3 region is CASSQDLPVSGGWTEAFF. The CDR3 DNA reads as TGCGCCAGCAGCCAAGATCTTCCGGTTTCAGGGGGATGGACTGAAGCTTTCTTT.

The chain employs TRBV6-8 and TRBJ1-5; no definite D call. This CDR3 has 14 residues. From germline, CDR1 is MNHGY and CDR2 SAAAGT. The V end was cut by 6 bases, the J end by 2 bases, with 11 bases between. The CDR3 DNA reads as TGTGCCAGCAGCCACAGAACCCGCAATCAGCCCCAGCATTTT. It translates to CASSHRTRNQPQHF.

This chain connects TRBV11-3 to TRBJ1-1; D is unclear. V was clipped by 5 bases and J by 0 bases, with 13 bases between them. The germline gives CDR1 SGHNT, CDR2 YENEEA. The CDR3 extends over 15 amino acids. CDR3 in DNA: TGTGCCAGCAGCAGAAAAGGGAATATGAACACTGAAGCTTTCTTT. The encoded protein is CASSRKGNMNTEAFF.

This clone has only a few counts. CDR3: CASSDRPGLLEKLFF. The CDR3, as DNA: TGTGCCAGCAGTGACCGACCGGGACTACTCGAAAAACTGTTTTTT. The chain has TRBV25-1 and TRBJ1-4; TRBD1 might be the D (5 bases). V was pared by 3 bases and J by 8 bases, with 16 bases between. Germline V lookup: CDR1 MGHDK, CDR2 SYGVNS. The CDR3 is made up of 15 amino acids.

In this sample, this clone turned up a few times. The rearrangement joins TRBV6-8 to TRBJ1-1, with D unresolved. Trimming stripped 4 bases from V and 3 bases from J, with 9 bases between. This CDR3 comprises 13 residues. Germline V gene data show CDR1 as MNHGY and CDR2 as SAAAGT. Here the CDR3 reads CASSSRRDTEAFF. The CDR3 DNA sequence: TGTGCCAGCAGTTCTCGTAGAGACACTGAAGCTTTCTTT.

The table lists this clone with a few counts. The rearrangement uses TRBV11-3 and TRBJ1-6; 9 nucleotides line up with TRBD1. Trimming cost V 3 bases and J 7 bases; bases outside gene matches: 13. The CDR3 loop spans 18 amino acids. Germline CDR1 reads SGHNT; CDR2 reads YENEEA. CDR3 protein: CASSLANLWDRANSPLHF. Written as DNA, the CDR3 is TGTGCCAGCAGCTTGGCCAACTTATGGGACAGGGCAAATTCACCCCTCCACTTT.

The chain carries TRBV25-1 and TRBJ2-7; TRBD1 might be the D (6 bases). Germline V CDR1 and CDR2: MGHDK, SYGVNS. The CDR3 is made up of 13 amino acids. V shed 6 bases and J shed 7 bases, with 16 bases lying between them. The CDR3 coding sequence is TGTGCCAGCAGCCAAACAGGGACGGGGGAGCAGTACTTC. It specifies CASSQTGTGEQYF.

This chain's CDR3 is CASTPGGPVIAGELFF. The DNA of the CDR3 is TGTGCCAGTACCCCGGGGGGGCCTGTCATAGCCGGGGAGCTGTTTTTT. The V and J genes are TRBV19 and TRBJ2-2, with 8 positions matching TRBD2. Germline trimming cut 7 bases from V and 6 bases from J; bases unmatched to any gene: 13. Per germline, CDR1 LNHDA and CDR2 SQIVND (reference sequence). The CDR3 is made up of 16 amino acids.

Only a few counts were recorded for this clone. The CDR3 loop reads CASSFYWGGPEAFF. CDR3 nucleotides: TGTGCCAGCAGCTTTTACTGGGGGGGCCCTGAAGCTTTCTTT. The chain recombines TRBV11-3 with TRBJ1-1; D might be TRBD1 (6 bases). V was shortened by 3 bases and J by 6 bases, with 14 bases between the two germline ends. Germline assignment: CDR1 SGHNT and CDR2 YENEEA. The CDR3 length is 14 residues.

In this sample, this clone turned up a few times. The chain combines TRBV18 with TRBJ1-1; possibly TRBD1 for D (5 bases). This CDR3 is 13 amino acids long. Germline V gives CDR1 KGHSH, CDR2 LQKENI. Between the trimmed V and J ends, which lost 6 bases and 3 bases, there was a span of 11 bases. CDR3 sequence reads: CASSQDSYTEAFF. The CDR3 coding sequence is TGTGCCAGCTCCCAAGACAGTTACACTGAAGCTTTCTTT. Supplemented by reference TRBV18 and TRBJ1-1, the full variable domain reads NAGVMQNPRHLVRRRGQEARLRCSPMKGHSHVYWYRQLPEEGLKFMVYLQKENIIDESGMPKERFSAEFPKEGPSILRIQQVVRGDSAAYFCASSQDSYTEAFFGQGTRLTVV.